The present T cell receptor (beta chain) was sequenced within a study of beta chain features in type 1 diabetes. General observations from the study: Moderately but significantly shorter TCRB CDR3s were found in Type 1 diabetes patients in all four CD4+ subsets. Although PCR might favor shorter templates, it would do so equally in patients and controls. More deletions and fewer insertions at VDJ junctions were found in patients with type 1 diabetes.

Expressed TCRB transcripts were sequenced, since all the RNA that had been isolated was reverse transcribed. The data were produced by immunoSEQ multiplex PCR, yet TCRdb's version contains in-frame clones alone and is incomplete. The sample includes about 150,000 clones, roughly 9% of them seen just once. This clone was counted between two and nine times. Its specificity is not known. CDR1 is SGHVS, CDR2 FQNEAQ, per germline. V lost 5 bases and J lost 3; bases outside the gene matches: 10. The CDR3 contains 18 residues. What was sequenced was central memory CD4+ T cells from blood. This rearrangement joins TRBV7-8 to TRBJ2-2; 12 nucleotides agree with TRBD2. The clonotype comes from a woman in her twenties or thirties with type 1 diabetes. The CDR3: CASSLGLAGWIDTGELFF. CDR3 in DNA: TGTGCCAGCAGCCTCGGACTAGCGGGATGGATAGACACCGGGGAGCTGTTTTTT.